The sequence of this T cell receptor (beta chain) was determined in a study of cytomegalovirus exposure and HLA in healthy donors. The CDR3 contains 17 residues. Germline CDR1 LNHDA, CDR2 SQIVND (reference sequence). The V end was cut by 4 bases, the J end by 2 bases, with 18 bases between. Primers for the PCR totalled 60 Vbeta and 13 Jbeta. Some clones are missing from TCRdb's copy, which holds only in-frame ones; the method was immunoSEQ multiplex PCR. Of about 150,000 clones listed, approximately 63% are singletons. The rearrangement links TRBV19 to TRBJ1-5, with a weak D call TRBD1 (5 bases). Sequencing input: PBMCs. This receptor was identified in a woman aged 60-70 years in good health and CMV-seropositive. The CDR3 DNA is TGTGCCAGTAGTAGAAAGCCGCAGGGTTACGGCAATCAGCCCCAGCATTTT. Encoded protein: CASSRKPQGYGNQPQHF.